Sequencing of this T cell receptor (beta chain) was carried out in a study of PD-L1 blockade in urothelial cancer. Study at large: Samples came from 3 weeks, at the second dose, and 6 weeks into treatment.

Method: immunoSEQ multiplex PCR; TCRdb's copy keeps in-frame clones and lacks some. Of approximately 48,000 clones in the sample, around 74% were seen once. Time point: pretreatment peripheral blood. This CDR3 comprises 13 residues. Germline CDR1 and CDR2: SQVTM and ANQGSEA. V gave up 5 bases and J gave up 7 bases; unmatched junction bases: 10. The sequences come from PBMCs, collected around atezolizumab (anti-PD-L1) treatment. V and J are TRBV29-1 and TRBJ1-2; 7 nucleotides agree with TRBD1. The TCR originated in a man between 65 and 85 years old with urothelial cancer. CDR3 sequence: CSVQGGEHRGYTF. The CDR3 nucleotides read TGCAGCGTTCAAGGGGGCGAACATCGTGGCTACACCTTC.